The clone carrying this T cell receptor (beta chain) was detected once. No antigen is known for it. Researchers took RNA transcripts and amplified the TCR beta CDR3 regions from them. The study used the HTBI primer set for a first-round RT-PCR of the TCR CDR3. TCRdb analysed the multiplex PCR reads with MiXCR anew, one entry per CDR3 protein. The data show under 350,000 distinct CDR3 sequences, with approximately 18% seen just once and around 54% held by the top ten. The data were obtained in a study of T cells in Graves' hyperthyroidism and ophthalmopathy. Study-wide results and limits: Classification by a 13 V-J model distinguished ophthalmopathy from stable hyperthyroidism. Most thyroid clonotypes expanded above 0.001 were also detected in blood.

Over 18 months, lack of ophthalmopathy progression marked Graves' hyperthyroidism as stable. Exclusion of patients followed from uncontrolled infection, other autoimmune disease, pregnancy or lactation. The V end was cut by 7 bases, the J end by 4 bases, with 11 bases between. In germline, CDR1 is SGHRS, CDR2 YFSETQ. The CDR3 is 12 residues long. Sequenced sample: blood. The chain has TRBV5-1 and TRBJ1-2, with D perhaps TRBD1 (5 bases). The receptor's source is a woman between 50 and 59 years old with Graves' hyperthyroidism. CDR3 bases: TGCGCCAGCCGTCAGGGCCCCTATGGCTACACCTTC. Protein product: CASRQGPYGYTF.